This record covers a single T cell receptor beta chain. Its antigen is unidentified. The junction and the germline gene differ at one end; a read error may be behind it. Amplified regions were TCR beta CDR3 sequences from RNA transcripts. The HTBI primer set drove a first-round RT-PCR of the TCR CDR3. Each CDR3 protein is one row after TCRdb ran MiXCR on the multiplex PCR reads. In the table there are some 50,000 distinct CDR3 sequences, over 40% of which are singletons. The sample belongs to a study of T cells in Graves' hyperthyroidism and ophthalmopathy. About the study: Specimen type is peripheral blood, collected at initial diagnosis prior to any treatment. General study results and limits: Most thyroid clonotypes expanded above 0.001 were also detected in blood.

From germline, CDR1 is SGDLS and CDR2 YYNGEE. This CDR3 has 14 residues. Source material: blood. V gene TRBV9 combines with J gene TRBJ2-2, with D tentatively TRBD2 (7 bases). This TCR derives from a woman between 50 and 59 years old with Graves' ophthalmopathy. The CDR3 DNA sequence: TGCGCCAGCAGCCCGCAAGGGGGGGCCGGGGAGCTGTTTTTT. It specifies CASSPQGGAGELFF.